This paragraph reports one T cell receptor (beta chain). In the PCR, 60 Vbeta and 13 Jbeta primers were used. Only in-frame clones appear in the TCRdb table, and some are missing; sequencing was by immunoSEQ multiplex PCR. Among approximately 100,000 clones listed, 60% to 85% were seen once. This sample is drawn from a study of cytomegalovirus exposure and HLA in healthy donors. V gave up 0 bases and J gave up 0 bases, with 15 bases separating them. This CDR3 spans 19 amino acids. CDR1 and CDR2 from the germline V gene are LNHDA and SQIVND (reference sequence). Sequencing was performed on PBMCs. This TCR derives from a man aged 60-69 years in good health and CMV-seropositive. This chain links TRBV19 with TRBJ2-6; D is perhaps TRBD1 (6 bases). CDR3 region: CASSIDYWDTISGANVLTF. The CDR3 coding sequence is TGTGCCAGTAGTATAGATTATTGGGACACCATCTCTGGGGCCAACGTCCTGACTTTC.